This T cell receptor beta chain derives from a study of OX40 agonist ivuxolimab in advanced cancers. The CDR3 sequence is 12 residues long. The V end was cut by 7 bases, the J end by 1 base, with 7 bases between. Germline V gives CDR1 KGHSH, CDR2 LQKENI. Sequenced by immunoSEQ multiplex PCR; TCRdb stores in-frame clones only, minus some. The sample consists of 20,000 to 25,000 clones, roughly 80% of them appearing once. The material was CD4+ or CD8+ T cells sorted from blood, obtained in a trial of the OX40 agonist ivuxolimab. The sequence derives from an adult with an advanced solid tumor such as melanoma, head and neck, liver or kidney cancer. The rearrangement uses TRBV18 and TRBJ1-1; D unresolved. CDR3 nucleotides: TGTGCCAGCTTCCTAGGGAACACTGAAGCTTTCTTT. It encodes CASFLGNTEAFF.